The present TCR beta chain was sequenced within a study of identifying expanded T cells in peripheral blood. Points on this clone: Its antigen is as yet unknown.

Points from the study as a whole: Differentially abundant clones: roughly 1.2 between replicates, 16.4 at around 14 days, more than 18 at four. Approximately two-week clone count variance significantly increased as total template count grew.

The protocol was immunoSEQ multiplex PCR, while the TCRdb copy is restricted to in-frame clones and leaves out a portion. The table has 100,000 to 110,000 clones, around nine tenths seen once. Germline CDR1 reads SGHNT; CDR2 reads YENEEA. Trimming removed 5 bases from V and 7 bases from J, with 15 bases in between. CDR3 length: 14 residues. Healthy donors had no documented immune events, such as infections, while sampled. The chain has TRBV11-3 and TRBJ1-3; D unresolved. Sequencing input: blood. This sequence was found in a person aged 18-70 years in good health. The CDR3 region has the DNA TGTGCCAGCAGCAGAACATTTTTTGACAACACCATATATTTT. Its protein product is CASSRTFFDNTIYF.